This TCR beta chain originates from a study of blood T cells in healthy people across ages. Broader study findings: Unknown donor CMV status possibly confounded expanded clonotype changes.

With regard to this clonotype: Its antigen remains unidentified.

Through a sample-barcoded 5' primer and a J-beta primer mix, a second PCR was run for about 7 to 12 cycles. Every cDNA was tagged by a template-switch adaptor with 12 random nucleotides. TCRdb passed the 5' RACE reads through MiXCR, listing each CDR3 protein once. There are 600,000 to 650,000 distinct CDR3 sequences in the sample; 58% occur only once, and around 37% lies in the top ten. From germline, CDR1 is MNHEY and CDR2 SMNVEV (reference sequence). This CDR3 has 16 amino acids. Unmatched junction bases numbered 6, after V lost 4 bases and J lost 2 bases. Sample: blood. The rearrangement joins TRBV27 to TRBJ2-5, with TRBD1 identical over 11 bases. The TCR was taken from a man aged 55 to 69 in good health. CDR3 sequence reads: CASSSHGQGAQETQYF. DNA for the CDR3: TGTGCCAGCAGTTCCCACGGACAGGGGGCACAAGAGACCCAGTACTTC.